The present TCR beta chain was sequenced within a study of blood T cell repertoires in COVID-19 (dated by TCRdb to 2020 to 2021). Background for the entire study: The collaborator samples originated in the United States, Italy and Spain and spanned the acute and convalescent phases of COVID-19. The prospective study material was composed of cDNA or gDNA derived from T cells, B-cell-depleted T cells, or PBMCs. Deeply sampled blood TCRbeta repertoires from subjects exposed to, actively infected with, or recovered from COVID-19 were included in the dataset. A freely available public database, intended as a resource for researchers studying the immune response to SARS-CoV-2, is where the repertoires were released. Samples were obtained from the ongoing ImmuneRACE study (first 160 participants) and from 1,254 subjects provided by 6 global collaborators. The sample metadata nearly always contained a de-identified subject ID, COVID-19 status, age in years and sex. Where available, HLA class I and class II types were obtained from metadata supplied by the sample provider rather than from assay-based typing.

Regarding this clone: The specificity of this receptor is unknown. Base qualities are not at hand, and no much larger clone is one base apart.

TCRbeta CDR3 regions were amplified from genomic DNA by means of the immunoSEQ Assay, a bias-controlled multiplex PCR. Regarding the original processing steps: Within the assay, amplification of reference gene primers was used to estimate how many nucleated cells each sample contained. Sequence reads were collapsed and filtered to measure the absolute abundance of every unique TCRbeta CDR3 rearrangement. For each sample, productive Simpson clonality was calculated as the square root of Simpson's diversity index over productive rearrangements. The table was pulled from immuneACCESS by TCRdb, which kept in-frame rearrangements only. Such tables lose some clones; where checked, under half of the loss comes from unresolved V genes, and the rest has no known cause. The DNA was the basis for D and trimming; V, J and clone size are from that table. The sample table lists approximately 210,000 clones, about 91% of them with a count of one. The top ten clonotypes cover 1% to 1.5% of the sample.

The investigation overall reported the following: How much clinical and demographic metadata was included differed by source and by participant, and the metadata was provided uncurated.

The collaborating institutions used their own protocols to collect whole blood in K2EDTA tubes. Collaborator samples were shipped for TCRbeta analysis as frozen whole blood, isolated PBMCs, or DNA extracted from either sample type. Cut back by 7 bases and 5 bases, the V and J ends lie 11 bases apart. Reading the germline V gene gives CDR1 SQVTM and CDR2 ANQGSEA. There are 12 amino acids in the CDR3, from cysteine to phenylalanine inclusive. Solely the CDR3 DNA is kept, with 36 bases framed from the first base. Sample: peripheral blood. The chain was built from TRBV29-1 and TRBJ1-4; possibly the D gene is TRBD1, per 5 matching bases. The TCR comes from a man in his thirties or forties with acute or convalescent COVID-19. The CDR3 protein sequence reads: CSADSSNEKLFF. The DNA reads TGCAGCGCCGACAGTTCAAATGAAAAACTGTTTTTT. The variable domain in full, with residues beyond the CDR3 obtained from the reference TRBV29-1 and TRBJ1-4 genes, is SAVISQKPSRDICQRGTSLTIQCQVDSQVTMMFWYRQQPGQSLTLIATANQGSEATYESGFVIDKFPISRPNLTFSTLTVSNMSPEDSSIYLCSADSSNEKLFFGSGTQLSVL.